This TCR beta chain was sequenced in a study of early T cells in non-severe SARS-CoV-2 infection. Study at large: Chains were unpaired, as sequencing was done on bulk RNA from unsorted whole blood. Points from the study as a whole: There was a bias toward anti-spike CD8 responses in VDJdb matching, which missed private and CD4 specificities.

Germline-derived CDR1 and CDR2 are SGHDT and YYEEEE. The ends were cut back, 0 bases at V and 10 bases at J, with 23 bases in the middle. This CDR3 is built from 18 residues. Individual cDNA molecules were tagged with unique molecular identifiers. TCRdb passed the 5' RACE reads through MiXCR, listing each CDR3 protein once. The sample holds about 97,000 distinct CDR3 sequences; approximately 10% are singletons and the top ten take around 4.8%. In this sample, this clonotype turned up many times. Its matching antigen is unknown. The source was whole blood, collected at baseline. The clonotype originates from an adult who was a healthcare worker with PCR-confirmed SARS-CoV-2 infection or an uninfected control (not recorded which). This chain joins TRBV5-6 and TRBJ1-6; D is uncertain. CDR3 sequence (DNA): TGTGCCAGCAGCTTGGGGGCGCGCAGGATTCCCAATTGGTCACCCCTCCACTTT. This translates into CASSLGARRIPNWSPLHF. Variable domain in full (rest from reference TRBV5-6 and TRBJ1-6): DAGVTQSPTHLIKTRGQQVTLRCSPKSGHDTVSWYQQALGQGPQFIFQYYEEEERQRGNFPDRFSGHQFPNYSSELNVNALLLGDSALYLCASSLGARRIPNWSPLHFGNGTRLTVT.